This paragraph reports one T cell receptor beta chain. These data come from a study of control samples from healthy donors and cancer patients. Germline V gene data show CDR1 as SGHNT and CDR2 as YYREEE (reference sequence). The V and J ends lost 0 bases and 0 bases respectively, with 6 bases between them. The CDR3 length is 14 residues. TCRdb's table, derived via immunoSEQ multiplex PCR, lists solely in-frame clones and lacks some. The sample holds some 150,000 clones, just over 95% seen once. The V and J genes are TRBV5-4 and TRBJ1-1; D gene uncertain. Sequencing was performed on blood. The sequence was obtained from a woman aged 30 to 39 in good health. For the CDR3, the DNA is TGTGCCAGCAGCTTGGTTGGGGTGAACACTGAAGCTTTCTTT. Encoded protein: CASSLVGVNTEAFF.